These 14 T cell receptor beta chains originate from one sample sequenced in a study of Ad26.COV2.S vaccination and SARS-CoV-2 variants. Treatment specified: 19 received Ad26.COV2.S at low or high dose, single or two shots; about 5 received placebo; per-sample allocation not given. Each sample was drawn 63 days after the first injection (of vaccine or placebo). The table came from immunoSEQ multiplex PCR; TCRdb's copy has only in-frame clones and leaves some out. The sample includes about 680,000 clones, around 89% of them seen just once. This specimen consisted of peripheral blood, obtained in a trial of Ad26.COV2.S vaccine versus placebo. The receptor source for this set is a person aged 18-60 years who received the Ad26.COV2.S COVID-19 vaccine or a placebo.

The CDR3 region has the DNA TGCGCCAGCAGCTTGGGGACGACTGGAAACACCATATATTTT. This gives the protein CASSLGTTGNTIYF. The chain employs TRBV5-1 and TRBJ1-3; D is ambiguous. The germline CDR1 and CDR2 sequences are SGHRS and YFSETQ. Trimming pared 0 bases from V and 2 bases from J, leaving 6 bases between. The CDR3 is made up of 14 amino acids. The full variable domain, rest sourced from reference TRBV5-1 and TRBJ1-3, is KAGVTQTPRYLIKTRGQQVTLSCSPISGHRSVSWYQQTPGQGLQFLFEYFSETQRNKGNFPGRFSGRQFSNSRSEMNVSTLELGDSALYLCASSLGTTGNTIYFGEGSWLTVV.

This chain connects TRBV5-4 to TRBJ1-5; D may be TRBD1 (6 bases). Deletions cut 4 bases from V and 7 bases from J, with 15 bases between. CDR1 SGHNT and CDR2 YYREEE come from the germline V gene (reference sequence). The CDR3 covers 14 residues. The CDR3 spells CASSQGPGGQPQHF. Written as DNA, the CDR3 is TGTGCCAGCAGCCAGGGGCCCGGGGGGCAGCCCCAGCATTTT.

The V call is TRBV9, the J call TRBJ2-6; the match to TRBD1 covers 9 bases. The CDR3 consists of 17 residues. Germline V gene sequence: CDR1 SGDLS, CDR2 YYNGEE. The trim removed 3 bases at V and 0 bases at J, leaving 4 bases unmatched. CDR3: CASSAQGAYSGANVLTF. The CDR3 DNA sequence: TGTGCCAGCAGCGCACAGGGGGCCTACTCTGGGGCCAACGTCCTGACTTTC.

The chain joins TRBV29-1 to TRBJ2-1; perhaps TRBD2 as D (6 bases). The CDR3 has 13 amino acids. Germline V gene lookup returns CDR1 SQVTM and CDR2 ANQGSEA. V lost 0 bases to trimming and J lost 9 bases, with 12 bases between them. CDR3 sequence (DNA): TGCAGCGTTGAAGATCTGGGGCGGGGTGAGCAGTTCTTC. Translated, it gives CSVEDLGRGEQFF.

The V call is TRBV3-1 (or the pseudogene TRBV3-2), the J call TRBJ2-2, with 7 bases aligning to TRBD2. The J segment lost 9 bases and the V segment lost 0 bases, leaving 7 bases of the junction unmatched. The length of the CDR3 is 15 residues. Germline CDR1 is LGHDT and CDR2 is YNNKEL (reference sequence). CDR3 bases: TGTGCCAGCAGCCAAGATACGGCGGGAGCCCGGGAGCTGTTTTTT. Protein product: CASSQDTAGARELFF.

This chain uses TRBV7-8 with TRBJ1-2, with TRBD1 as a possible D gene (5 bases). The CDR3 covers 11 residues. CDR1 SGHVS and CDR2 FQNEAQ come from the germline V gene. V was shortened by 5 bases and J by 10 bases, with 11 bases between the two germline ends. CDR3 loop: CASSPTGVYTF. CDR3 nucleotide sequence: TGTGCCAGCAGCCCGACGGGGGTCTACACCTTC.

V gene TRBV4-1 combines with J gene TRBJ2-2; unclear D gene. The germline V and J ends were trimmed by 1 base and 4 bases, with 7 bases remaining between them. This CDR3 contains 14 residues. CDR1 is MGHRA, CDR2 YSYEKL, per germline. Written as DNA, the CDR3 is TGCGCCAGCAGCCAAGTTGGGCGCACCGGGGAGCTGTTTTTT. It encodes CASSQVGRTGELFF.

Regarding this clone: This same CDR3 is encoded by further DNA sequences in the sample. The rearrangement links TRBV18 to TRBJ2-7; D possibly corresponds to TRBD2 (6 bases). The germline V gene encodes CDR1 KGHSH and CDR2 LQKENI. Trimming pared 0 bases from V and 3 bases from J, leaving 9 bases between. CDR3 length: 14 amino acids. The CDR3 here is CASSPPVGSYEQYF. For the CDR3, the DNA is TGTGCCAGCTCACCACCTGTCGGGAGCTACGAGCAGTACTTC. Looking up the rest from reference TRBV18 and TRBJ2-7 gives the full variable domain: NAGVMQNPRHLVRRRGQEARLRCSPMKGHSHVYWYRQLPEEGLKFMVYLQKENIIDESGMPKERFSAEFPKEGPSILRIQQVVRGDSAAYFCASSPPVGSYEQYFGPGTRLTVT.

This rearrangement joins TRBV15 to TRBJ2-2; D may be TRBD1 (5 bases). The germline CDR1 and CDR2 sequences are LNHNV and YYDKDF (reference sequence). The length of the CDR3 is 16 residues. The V gene lost 0 bases and the J gene lost 2 bases, with 10 bases spanning the gap. DNA of the CDR3: TGTGCCACCAGCAGAGATGTGACAGCCAACACCGGGGAGCTGTTTTTT. Translation gives CATSRDVTANTGELFF.

About this clone: Other DNA sequences in the same sample also yield this CDR3. The chain uses TRBV6-6 and TRBJ2-7; no clear D. Trimming took off 5 bases at V and 2 bases at J, with 4 bases between the two ends. Per the germline V gene, CDR1 is MNHNY and CDR2 is SVGAGI (reference sequence). The CDR3 has 11 amino acids. CDR3 sequence reads: CASSPAYEQYF. The CDR3, as DNA: TGTGCCAGCAGTCCCGCCTACGAGCAGTACTTC.

The chain carries TRBV5-6 and TRBJ1-6; unclear D gene. V was pared by 1 base and J by 0 bases, with 5 bases between. This CDR3 spans 15 amino acids. Germline CDR1 SGHDT, CDR2 YYEEEE. CDR3 region: CASSLSLSYNSPLHF. The CDR3, as DNA: TGTGCCAGCAGCTTGTCTCTCTCCTATAATTCACCCCTCCACTTT. Using reference TRBV5-6 and TRBJ1-6 for the parts outside the CDR3, the full variable domain is DAGVTQSPTHLIKTRGQQVTLRCSPKSGHDTVSWYQQALGQGPQFIFQYYEEEERQRGNFPDRFSGHQFPNYSSELNVNALLLGDSALYLCASSLSLSYNSPLHFGNGTRLTVT.

This clone has only one observation. The rearrangement uses TRBV27 and TRBJ2-3; tentative D call: TRBD2 (6 bases). The V gene lost 8 bases and the J gene lost 1 base, with 19 bases spanning the gap. The CDR3 totals 16 residues. Germline V CDR1 and CDR2: MNHEY, SMNVEV (reference sequence). Written as DNA, the CDR3 is TGTGCCAGCGCCTCACCGGGACTCGTAGGCACAGATACGCAGTATTTT. Its translation is CASASPGLVGTDTQYF.

As regards this clone: Other DNA sequences of this sample code for an identical CDR3. This chain joins TRBV12-3 or TRBV12-4 and TRBJ1-5, with unresolved D. CDR3 length: 13 residues. V dropped 6 bases and J dropped 0 bases, with 6 bases sitting between them. The CDR3, as DNA: TGTGCCAGCAGCTCATATAGCAATCAGCCCCAGCATTTT. Translation: CASSSYSNQPQHF.

The chain carries TRBV6-5 and TRBJ2-1; D may be TRBD2 (5 bases). V was trimmed by 9 bases and J by 0 bases, leaving 12 bases between them. CDR3 length: 14 amino acids. Germline V gives CDR1 MNHEY, CDR2 SVGAGI. The CDR3 nucleotides read TGTGCCAGACCCCTGAGGGCCTCCTACAATGAGCAGTTCTTC. Its translation is CARPLRASYNEQFF.